The sample holds many counts of the clone carrying this T cell receptor (beta chain). This entry belongs to a study of regulatory T cells in long-lasting Graves disease. TCR beta libraries were built with iRepertoire HTBI primers and Arm-PCR of CDR3 regions. MiXCR, run by TCRdb on the multiplex PCR reads, gives a single entry per CDR3 protein. The sample gives 350,000 to 500,000 distinct CDR3 sequences, 16% of which show up once; about 11% is in the top ten. The V end was cut by 5 bases, the J end by 3 bases, with 15 bases between. Germline V gene data show CDR1 as DFQATT and CDR2 as SNEGSKA (reference sequence). This CDR3 comprises 14 residues. Time point noted: newly diagnosed GD, antithyroid drugs for less than 3 months. The TCR library was made from RNA that had been extracted from PBMCs in TRIzol. This same sample was also taken into another study, of T cells in Graves' hyperthyroidism and ophthalmopathy. That report adds: Graves' hyperthyroidism is called stable when ophthalmopathy does not progress within 18 months. A first-round RT-PCR of the TCR CDR3 used the HTBI primer set. For ophthalmopathy, model prediction preceded onset by a median around 7 months.

Sequences were derived from peripheral blood mononuclear cells (PBMCs), sampled at new diagnosis, from a patient treated with antithyroid drugs. The clonotype comes from a woman aged 30 to 39 with Graves disease. The chain links TRBV20-1 to TRBJ2-3; possibly TRBD2 for D (6 bases). CDR3 bases: TGCAGTGCTTGGGTATCGGGAGCAACAGATACGCAGTATTTT. It yields the protein CSAWVSGATDTQYF.